The clone carrying this TCR beta chain was observed once. From germline, CDR1 is WNHNN and CDR2 SYGVQD (reference sequence). This CDR3 is 15 amino acids long. With 3 bases clipped from V and 4 bases from J, the junction kept 5 bases outside the gene matches. This sample is part of a study of cytomegalovirus exposure and HLA in healthy donors. Overall study: Around 89 million unique TCRs from HLA-typed donors made up an early data release.

PCR employed 60 Vbeta and 13 Jbeta primers. Clones were read by immunoSEQ multiplex PCR, and TCRdb kept only the in-frame ones, dropping some. The table includes around 160,000 clones, almost 80% detected once. The sample taken for sequencing was PBMCs. The source of this sequence is a woman in her forties in good health and CMV-seropositive. The rearrangement joins TRBV10-1 to TRBJ2-2, with 7 positions matching TRBD2. The CDR3 DNA is TGCGCCAGCAGTGATTTCAAGCGGGGCACCGGGGAGCTGTTTTTT. Its protein product is CASSDFKRGTGELFF.